One sample yielded the 16 T cell receptor beta chains listed below, sequenced in a study of blood T cells in healthy people across ages. The use of a sample-barcoded 5' primer and a J-beta primer mix characterized a second PCR of roughly 6 to 11 cycles. TCRdb re-called the 5' RACE reads with MiXCR, one entry per CDR3 protein. The table lists over 1,500,000 distinct CDR3 sequences, around 50% of them singletons. The specimen sequenced was blood. The source is a woman aged 40 to 50 in good health.

A note on this clonotype: The junction and the germline gene differ at one end; a read error may be behind it. The CDR3 region has the DNA TGCGTCAGCAGCCAACCGAGCGGGGGCGCCTACGAGCAGTACTTC. Amino acids: CVSSQPSGGAYEQYF. The genes are TRBV4-1 and TRBJ2-7; 8 bases align to TRBD2. This CDR3 contains 15 residues. Per the germline V gene, CDR1 is MGHRA and CDR2 is YSYEKL.

The rearrangement joins TRBV5-1 to TRBJ1-2; the D is unclear. Deletions cut 0 bases from V and 7 bases from J, with 10 bases between. CDR1 SGHRS and CDR2 YFSETQ come from the germline V gene. This CDR3 region has 13 residues. The CDR3 DNA reads as TGCGCCAGCAGCTTGGCCCTAGACGGTGGCTACACCTTC. Residues: CASSLALDGGYTF.

This clonotype was seen a handful of times. The CDR3 nucleotides read TGTGCCACCAGCAGAGTCACAGGGGGCTATGGCTACACCTTC. Translated: CATSRVTGGYGYTF. The J gene is TRBJ1-2, the V gene TRBV15; 8 bases align to TRBD1. V shed 1 base and J 4 bases; nucleotides not matched to a gene: 2. CDR3 length: 14 amino acids. Germline-derived CDR1 and CDR2 are LNHNV and YYDKDF (reference sequence).

The sample holds a few counts of this clonotype. The CDR3 nucleotides are TGTGCCAGCACTCGCGCTGCAGGGGAAACGGCTGAAGCTTTCTTT. Translating gives CASTRAAGETAEAFF. The chain couples TRBV6-4 to TRBJ1-1; perhaps TRBD1 as D (6 bases). The germline V gene has CDR1 MRHNA and CDR2 SNTAGT. V lost 7 bases and J 6 bases, leaving 21 bases between the germline ends. The length of the CDR3 is 15 residues.

The chain joins TRBV21-1 to TRBJ2-4; the table gives TRBD2 as D, unverified against the DNA. TRBJ2-7 matches the DNA end more closely, so the J call is doubtful. TRBV21-1 is an annotated pseudogene. The CDR3 is made up of 13 amino acids. In DNA, the CDR3 is TGTGCCAGCAATGGTTTTGCGGGGGACGAGCAGTACTTC. Translation: CASNGFAGDEQYF.

The V call is TRBV20-1, the J call TRBJ1-6; D not certain. CDR1 and CDR2 from the germline V gene are DFQATT and SNEGSKA (reference sequence). Trimming removed 5 bases at V and 5 bases at J, with 13 bases between. The CDR3 is 14 residues long. The CDR3, as DNA: TGCAGTGCTTCCCCCCAGTCGGATAATTCACCCCTCCACTTT. Residues: CSASPQSDNSPLHF.

This clonotype came up a few times. The V gene is TRBV28, the J gene TRBJ2-6, with D perhaps TRBD2 (6 bases). The ends were cut back, 6 bases at V and 0 bases at J, with 27 bases in the middle. This CDR3 spans 21 amino acids. CDR1 and CDR2 from the germline V gene are MDHEN and SYDVKM. The DNA of the CDR3 is TGTGCCAGCAGCCACTTATACGCCGGGCGGGACGTTCGCTCTGGGGCCAACGTCCTGACTTTC. This codes for CASSHLYAGRDVRSGANVLTF.

Worth noting for this clonotype: One junction end does not reproduce the germline sequence, and a read error may be involved. The genes are TRBV6-1 and TRBJ2-6, with 9 bases aligning to TRBD1. This CDR3 has 17 amino acids. Germline CDR1 and CDR2: MNHNS and SASEGT. The CDR3 region has the DNA TGTGCCAGCAAGCGGACAGGGGTCCCTTCTGGGGCCAACGTCCTGAATTTC. As protein: CASKRTGVPSGANVLNF.

The rearrangement uses TRBV29-1 and TRBJ1-2; D may be TRBD1 (6 bases). Germline CDR1 is SQVTM and CDR2 is ANQGSEA. Trimming pared 6 bases from V and 4 bases from J, leaving 24 bases between. The CDR3 runs to 16 residues. The CDR3 DNA reads TGCAGCGTCCTTCCGCCTATCGGGGGGCAAGGCTATGGCTACACCTTC. This sequence encodes CSVLPPIGGQGYGYTF.

There are a few counts of this clonotype. The chain carries TRBV5-1 and TRBJ1-4; 9 bases align to TRBD1. Germline CDR1 reads SGHRS; CDR2 reads YFSETQ. V dropped 0 bases and J dropped 8; count of bases not matched to a gene: 5. CDR3 length equals 15 residues. The CDR3, as DNA: TGCGCCAGCAGCTTGGATGACAGGGGGAACGAAAAACTGTTTTTT. As protein: CASSLDDRGNEKLFF.

This clonotype is a singleton in its sample. V usage is TRBV20-1 and J usage is TRBJ1-2; TRBD1 aligns across 7 bases. This CDR3 spans 15 amino acids. J gave up 4 bases and V 0 bases, and 8 bases lay outside the gene matches. CDR1 is DFQATT and CDR2 is SNEGSKA in the germline V gene (reference sequence). As DNA, the CDR3 is TGCAGTGCTAGAGATGGGTTGACAGGGACCTATGGCTACACCTTC. Translation gives CSARDGLTGTYGYTF.

CDR3 protein: CASSQRGDGYTF. The CDR3 coding sequence is TGCGCCAGCAGCCAAAGAGGCGATGGCTACACCTTC. This chain joins TRBV4-3 and TRBJ1-2; D ambiguous. The CDR3 length is 12 residues. With 2 bases removed from V and 6 bases from J, the gap between germline ends came to 7 bases. CDR1 and CDR2 from the germline V gene are LGHNA and YSLEER.

This clonotype was counted a few times. The V call is TRBV7-3, the J call TRBJ1-6, with 7 bases that match TRBD1. V was clipped by 4 bases and J by 7 bases; unmatched bases: 4. Germline loops: CDR1 SGHTA, CDR2 FQGTGA. This CDR3 has 14 residues. The CDR3 DNA sequence: TGTGCCAGCAGCTCCACAGGGGACAATTCACCCCTCCACTTT. This gives the protein CASSSTGDNSPLHF.

To note about this clonotype: A read error may be the cause here, since a much bigger clone is one base away. The CDR3 is CASSLVQGANTQYF. The CDR3 DNA follows: TGTGCCAGCAGCTTAGTACAGGGGGCAAATACGCAGTATTTT. The chain carries TRBV7-2 and TRBJ2-3; 9 bases fit TRBD1. This CDR3 spans 14 amino acids. Germline CDR1 reads SGHTA; CDR2 reads FQGNSA. V was clipped by 1 base and J by 7 bases; unmatched bases: 3.

The chain employs TRBV7-2 and TRBJ2-3, with a possible D match to TRBD1 (5 bases). Looked up from germline, CDR1 is SGHTA and CDR2 is FQGNSA. V was pared by 1 base and J by 1 base, with 12 bases between. CDR3 length equals 16 residues. The CDR3 here is CASSLGPGRRTDTQYF. The CDR3 coding sequence is TGTGCCAGCAGCTTAGGACCAGGGCGGCGCACAGATACGCAGTATTTT.

This chain connects TRBV29-1 to TRBJ1-2; 8 bases line up with TRBD1. Looked up from germline, CDR1 is SQVTM and CDR2 is ANQGSEA. CDR3 length equals 12 residues. The ends lost 7 bases at V and 1 base at J; junction bases unmatched: 2. CDR3 region: CSADRGNYGYTF. In DNA, the CDR3 is TGCAGCGCAGACAGGGGTAACTATGGCTACACCTTC.